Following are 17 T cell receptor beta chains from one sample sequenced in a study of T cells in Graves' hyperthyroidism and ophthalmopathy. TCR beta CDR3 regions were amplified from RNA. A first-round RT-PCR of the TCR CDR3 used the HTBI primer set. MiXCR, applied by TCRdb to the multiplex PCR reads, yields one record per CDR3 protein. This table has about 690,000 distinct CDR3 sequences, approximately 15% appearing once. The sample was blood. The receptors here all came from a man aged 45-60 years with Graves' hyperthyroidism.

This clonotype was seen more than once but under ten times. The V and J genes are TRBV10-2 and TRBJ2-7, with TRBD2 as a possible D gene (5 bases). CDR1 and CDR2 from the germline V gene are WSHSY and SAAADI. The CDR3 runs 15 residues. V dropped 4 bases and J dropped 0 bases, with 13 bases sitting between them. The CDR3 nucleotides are TGCGCCAGCAGTGTTGGACTCGAAAGCTCCTACGAGCAGTACTTC. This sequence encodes CASSVGLESSYEQYF.

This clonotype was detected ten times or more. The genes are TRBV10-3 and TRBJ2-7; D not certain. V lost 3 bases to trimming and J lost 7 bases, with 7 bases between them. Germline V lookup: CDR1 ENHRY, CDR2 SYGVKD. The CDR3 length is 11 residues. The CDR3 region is CAISDPEEQYF. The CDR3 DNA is TGTGCCATCAGTGATCCTGAGGAGCAGTACTTC.

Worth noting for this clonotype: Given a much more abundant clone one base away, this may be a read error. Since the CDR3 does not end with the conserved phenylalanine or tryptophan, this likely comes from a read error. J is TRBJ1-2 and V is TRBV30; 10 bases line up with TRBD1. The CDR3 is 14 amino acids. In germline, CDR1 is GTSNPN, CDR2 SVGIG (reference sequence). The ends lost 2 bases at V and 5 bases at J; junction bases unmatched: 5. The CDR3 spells CAWSRGGQGYGYTL. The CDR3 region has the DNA TGTGCCTGGAGTCGGGGGGGACAGGGGTATGGCTACACCCTC.

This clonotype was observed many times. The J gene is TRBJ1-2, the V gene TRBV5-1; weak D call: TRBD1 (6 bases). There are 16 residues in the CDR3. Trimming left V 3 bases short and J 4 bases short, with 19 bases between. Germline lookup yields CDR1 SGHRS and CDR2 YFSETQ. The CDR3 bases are TGCGCCAGCAGCTCCGAGGGTGAGGGGGGCAGCTATGGCTACACCTTC. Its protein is CASSSEGEGGSYGYTF.

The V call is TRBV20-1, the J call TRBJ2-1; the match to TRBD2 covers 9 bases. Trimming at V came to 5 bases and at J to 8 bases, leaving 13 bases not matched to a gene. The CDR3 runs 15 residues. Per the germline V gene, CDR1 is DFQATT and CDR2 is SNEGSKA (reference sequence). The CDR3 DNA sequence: TGCAGTGCTCCTCCGGCGGGAGGGGGTGTCGATGAGCAGTTCTTC. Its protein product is CSAPPAGGGVDEQFF.

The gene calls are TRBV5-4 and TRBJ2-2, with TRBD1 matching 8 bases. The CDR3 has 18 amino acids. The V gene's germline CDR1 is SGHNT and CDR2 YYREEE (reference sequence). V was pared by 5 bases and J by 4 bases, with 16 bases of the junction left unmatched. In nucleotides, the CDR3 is TGTGCCAGCAGTACGGACAGGGACACCTCATTAGGCACCGGGGAGCTGTTTTTT. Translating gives CASSTDRDTSLGTGELFF.

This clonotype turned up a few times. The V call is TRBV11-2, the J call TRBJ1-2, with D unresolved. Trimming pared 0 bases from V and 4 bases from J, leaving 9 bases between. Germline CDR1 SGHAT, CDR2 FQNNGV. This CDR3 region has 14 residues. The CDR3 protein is CASSLDPSGYGYTF. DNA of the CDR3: TGTGCCAGCAGCTTAGATCCCTCTGGCTATGGCTACACCTTC.

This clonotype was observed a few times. CDR3 nucleotide sequence: TGCAGTGCTGCCGGGACAGGGGAAAACATTCAGTACTTC. This gives the protein CSAAGTGENIQYF. This chain uses TRBV20-1 with TRBJ2-4; 10 bases line up with TRBD1. The CDR3 is 13 residues long. Looked up from germline, CDR1 is DFQATT and CDR2 is SNEGSKA (reference sequence). The trim removed 5 bases at V and 5 bases at J, leaving 3 bases unmatched.

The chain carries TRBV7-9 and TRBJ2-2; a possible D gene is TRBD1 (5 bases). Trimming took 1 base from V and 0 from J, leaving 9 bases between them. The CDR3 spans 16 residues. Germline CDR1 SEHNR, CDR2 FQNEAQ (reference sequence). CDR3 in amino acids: CASSLVRTSNTGELFF. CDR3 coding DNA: TGTGCCAGCAGCTTAGTCAGGACATCGAACACCGGGGAGCTGTTTTTT.

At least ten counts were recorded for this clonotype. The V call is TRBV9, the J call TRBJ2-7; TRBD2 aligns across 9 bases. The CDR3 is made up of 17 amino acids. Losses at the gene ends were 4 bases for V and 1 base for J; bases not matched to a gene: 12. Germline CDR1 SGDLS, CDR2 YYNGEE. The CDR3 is CASSSQLGLAGSYEQYF. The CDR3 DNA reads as TGTGCCAGCAGCTCACAACTGGGGCTAGCGGGGTCCTACGAGCAGTACTTC.

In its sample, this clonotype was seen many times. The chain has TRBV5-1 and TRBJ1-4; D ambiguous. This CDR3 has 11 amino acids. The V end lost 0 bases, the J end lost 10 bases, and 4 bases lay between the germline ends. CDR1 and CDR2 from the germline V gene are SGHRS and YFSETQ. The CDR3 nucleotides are TGCGCCAGCAGCTTGGCGGGAAAACTGTTTTTT. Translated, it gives CASSLAGKLFF.

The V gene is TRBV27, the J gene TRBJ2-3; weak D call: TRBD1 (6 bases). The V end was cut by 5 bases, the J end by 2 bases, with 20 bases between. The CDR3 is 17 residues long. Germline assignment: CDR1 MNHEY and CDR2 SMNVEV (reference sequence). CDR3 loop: CASSPPRTALNTDTQYF. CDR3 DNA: TGTGCCAGCAGTCCCCCCCGGACAGCACTAAACACAGATACGCAGTATTTT.

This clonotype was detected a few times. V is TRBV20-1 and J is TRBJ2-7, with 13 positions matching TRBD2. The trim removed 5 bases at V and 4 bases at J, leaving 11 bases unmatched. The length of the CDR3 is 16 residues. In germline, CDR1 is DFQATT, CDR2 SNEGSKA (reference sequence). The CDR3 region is CSAHPRTSGSTYEQYF. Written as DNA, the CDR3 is TGCAGTGCTCATCCCAGGACTAGCGGGAGTACATACGAGCAGTACTTC.

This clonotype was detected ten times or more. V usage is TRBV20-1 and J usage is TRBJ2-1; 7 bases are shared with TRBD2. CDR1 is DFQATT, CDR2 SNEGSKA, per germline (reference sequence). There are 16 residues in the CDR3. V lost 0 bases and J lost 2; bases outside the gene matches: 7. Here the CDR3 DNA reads TGCAGTGCTAGAGATCAGGCGGGAGCCACCTACAATGAGCAGTTCTTC. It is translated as CSARDQAGATYNEQFF.

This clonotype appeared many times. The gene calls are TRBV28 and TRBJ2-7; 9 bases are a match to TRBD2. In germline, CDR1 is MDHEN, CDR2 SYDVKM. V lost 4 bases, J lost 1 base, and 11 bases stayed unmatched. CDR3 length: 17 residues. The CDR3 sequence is CASSSAAGGRLSYEQYF. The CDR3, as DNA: TGTGCCAGCAGTTCCGCAGCGGGAGGTAGGTTGTCCTACGAGCAGTACTTC.

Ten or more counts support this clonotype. The chain's CDR3 is CASTVGFSGDTQYF. CDR3 DNA: TGTGCCAGCACAGTGGGATTTAGTGGAGATACGCAGTATTTT. This chain uses TRBV2 with TRBJ2-3; D is unclear. The V gene lost 7 bases and the J gene lost 5 bases, with 16 bases spanning the gap. The CDR3 sequence is 14 residues long. The germline gives CDR1 SNHLY, CDR2 FYNNEI. The complete variable domain, with remaining parts taken from reference TRBV2 and TRBJ2-3, reads EPEVTQTPSHQVTQMGQEVILRCVPISNHLYFYWYRQILGQKVEFLVSFYNNEISEKSEIFDDQFSVERPDGSNFTLKIRSTKLEDSAMYFCASTVGFSGDTQYFGPGTRLTVL.

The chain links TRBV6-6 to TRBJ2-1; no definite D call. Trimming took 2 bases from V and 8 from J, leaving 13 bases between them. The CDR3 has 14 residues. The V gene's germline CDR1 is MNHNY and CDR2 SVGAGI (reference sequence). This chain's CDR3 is CASSYHLRKDEQFF. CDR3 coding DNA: TGTGCCAGCAGTTACCACCTGCGGAAGGATGAGCAGTTCTTC.